This T cell receptor (beta chain) was identified during a study of shared clonotypes between healthy human individuals (dated by TCRdb to 2020 to 2022). For the study in its entirety: The cohort comprised a couple of women and three men aged 18 to 49 years. For each donor, CD4 naive and CD4 memory were each given three plates, CD8 naive was given two plates, and CD8 memory was given one plate. To estimate repertoire size and how much clonotypes are shared between individuals, the study performed deep sequencing of blood TCR repertoires from about five healthy adults. To increase sequencing depth and limit assay-specific biases, TCR repertoire library preparation and sequencing were carried out by different laboratories using diverse techniques. Between about 0.85 and 9.5 billion PBMCs per donor were obtained by leukapheresis.

The paper's findings and limits, for the study overall: Only blood was sampled, and tissue TCR repertoires likely differ from those in blood. Naive subsets generally had larger estimated clonotype richness than memory subsets did. Because the study included only a small number of donors, the genetic and exposure-history diversity represented was limited. Based on pairwise subsampling, the degree of clonotype sharing among donors was expected to be affected by sequencing depth. Compared with non-shared clonotypes, clonotypes shared by all four sorted-subset donors had higher generation probabilities. Incomplete sequencing was indicated by rarefaction of sorted-subset datasets, despite the large sequencing depth. Across several donors, 4.5% to 6.5% of naive CD4, roughly 3.4% of naive CD8, around 2.1% of memory CD4, and approximately 0.4% of memory CD8 clonotypes were shared.

Using the deep immunoSEQ assay, TCR CDR3 regions were amplified from genomic DNA by multiplex PCR. For each cell subset, the extracted genomic DNA was distributed evenly across all wells of several immunoSEQ 96-well plates, and each plate served as one replicate. For sorted subsets, approximately 190 ng genomic DNA, equal to about 30,000 T cell genomes, was loaded into each replicate PCR. Purified libraries were measured with a Qubit 3.0 fluorometer, size-checked on a Bioanalyzer 2100, and measured again with the KAPA Library Quantification kit. Each immunoSEQ 96-well plate was sequenced on its own single-read 150-cycle Illumina NextSeq 550 flow cell. The study's own analysis went as follows. Because the immunoSEQ output included only junctional sequences and no quality scores, the filtering could not be the same as the filtering used for full-length reads. To assign V/J genes and CDR3, sequences were annotated against IMGT germline references using PyIR, a Python wrapper for IgBLAST v1.9. Any read was removed if the V/J assignment was weak (E-value above 1e-6), the CDR3 was missing, or the read contained stop codons, out-of-frame junctions, or ambiguous translated residues. V3J clonotypes were defined as sequences sharing the same inferred V gene, J gene, and CDR3 amino acid sequence. The percentage overlap between two repertoires was calculated by dividing the number of shared unique clonotypes by the size of the smaller repertoire. RTK rarefaction, the Chao1 estimator, and Recon v2.1 estimates of unobserved clonotypes were used to assess repertoire richness. Generation probabilities were computed with OLGA for all TCRbeta clonotypes obtained by the gDNA method from several donors. Imported from immuneACCESS, the table was reduced by TCRdb to in-frame sequences with V and J called. These copies leave out some clones; in studies compared against another copy, an unresolved V gene accounts for under half, and the cause of the remainder is not known. Clone size and V and J calls were adopted from that table, with D and trimming inferred from the DNA. This sample comprises about 2 million clones, about 95% of them detected only once. The ten largest clones capture around 1.1% of the sample.

CD8 naive samples were CD45RO-negative cells positively selected for CCR7, giving a CD45RA+CCR7+ population that excluded TemRA cells. The donors were healthy, HIV-negative adults with no recently reported acute infections or vaccinations. Only Caucasian adults living in Nashville, Tennessee, USA were represented among the donors. Blood was collected by leukapheresis, and PBMCs were isolated by Ficoll-Histopaque density gradient centrifugation and then cryopreserved in liquid nitrogen vapor phase. Analytical flow cytometry was used to check the purity and quantity of each magnetically sorted T cell population. Genomic DNA was isolated from each sorted fraction and quantified by UV absorbance on a Nanodrop 2000c. About this clone: What antigen it recognizes has not been identified. Per-base quality was not reported, and no clone a single base away is much larger than it.

V has 5 bases trimmed and J has 5 bases trimmed; junction bases matching no gene number 11. The CDR1 and CDR2 encoded by the germline V gene (reference sequence) are MNHEY and SMNVEV. The CDR3 runs 15 residues from the cysteine to the phenylalanine. CDR3 DNA is the only sequence kept; it has 45 bases, read in frame from the first base. The sample consisted of naive CD8+ T cells sorted from blood. The cell subset or site tag for this specimen amounts to: CD45RA+CCR7+. The V and J segments used are TRBV27 and TRBJ2-5; 7 nucleotides in the junction match TRBD1. This receptor was taken from a man aged 18 to 35 in good health. Read as DNA, the sequence is TGTGCCAGCAGTCCTGGGACAGCCCCCGTGGAGACCCAGTACTTC. It encodes CASSPGTAPVETQYF.